What follows is one T cell receptor beta chain and its context. The CDR3 is 15 residues long. CDR1 and CDR2 (germline): SGHDT, YYEEEE. V shed 4 bases, J shed 6 bases, and the junction held 3 bases outside the gene matches. PBMC libraries mostly used around 0.5 ug of input genomic DNA, with six replicates per sample. Profiled with immunoSEQ multiplex PCR; TCRdb holds only in-frame clones, not every one. The data show over 11,000 clones, roughly four fifths seen once. This entry is derived from a study of neoadjuvant anti-PD-1 for oral cavity cancer. Study details: Patients without progression got a fourth dose around day 43.

As for time point: after neoadjuvant nivolumab, at surgical resection. Cohort: HPV-negative, locally advanced oral cavity squamous cell carcinoma patients. Analysis of PBMCs was direct, with no culture step. The material sequenced was PBMCs, taken after nivolumab (anti-PD-1) treatment. This receptor was obtained from a person between 35 and 79 years old with oral cavity squamous cell carcinoma. The chain couples TRBV5-6 to TRBJ2-1, with 14 positions matching TRBD2. The CDR3 sequence is CASSTGTSGSNEQFF. As DNA, the CDR3 is TGTGCCAGCAGCACAGGGACTAGCGGGAGCAATGAGCAGTTCTTC. Full variable domain (remainder filled in from reference TRBV5-6 and TRBJ2-1): DAGVTQSPTHLIKTRGQQVTLRCSPKSGHDTVSWYQQALGQGPQFIFQYYEEEERQRGNFPDRFSGHQFPNYSSELNVNALLLGDSALYLCASSTGTSGSNEQFFGPGTRLTVL.